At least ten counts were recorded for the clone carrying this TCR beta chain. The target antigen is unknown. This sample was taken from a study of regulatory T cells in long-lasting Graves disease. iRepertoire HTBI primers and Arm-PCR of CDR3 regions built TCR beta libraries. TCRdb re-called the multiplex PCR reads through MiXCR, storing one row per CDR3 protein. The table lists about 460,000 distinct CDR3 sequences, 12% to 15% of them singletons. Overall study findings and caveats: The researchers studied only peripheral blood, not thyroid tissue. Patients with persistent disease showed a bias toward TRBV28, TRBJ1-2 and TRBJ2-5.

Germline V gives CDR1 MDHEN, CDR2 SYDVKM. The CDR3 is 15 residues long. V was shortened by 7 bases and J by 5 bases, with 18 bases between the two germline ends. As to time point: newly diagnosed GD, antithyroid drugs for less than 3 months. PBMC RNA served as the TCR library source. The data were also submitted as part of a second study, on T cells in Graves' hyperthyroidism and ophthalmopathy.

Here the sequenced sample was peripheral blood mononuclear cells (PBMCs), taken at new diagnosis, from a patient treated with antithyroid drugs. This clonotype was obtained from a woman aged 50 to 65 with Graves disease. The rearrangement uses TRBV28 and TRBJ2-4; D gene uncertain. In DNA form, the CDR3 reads TGTGCCAGCAACCACCCCTGGGGTAACGAAAACATTCAGTACTTC. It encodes CASNHPWGNENIQYF.